The 14 T cell receptor beta chains in this list originate from one sample, sequenced in a study of monozygotic twins with inflammatory bowel disease. TCRdb re-called the 5' RACE reads and gives one entry per CDR3 protein, without DNA. The specimen's table records more than 300,000 distinct CDR3 sequences. Sequencing was performed on blood. These receptors were taken from a human donor with ulcerative colitis or Crohn's disease, or a healthy co-twin of an affected twin (not recorded which).

The V and J genes are TRBV28 and TRBJ1-1; TCRdb outputs TRBD1, but without DNA this stays unchecked. Germline lookup yields CDR1 MDHEN and CDR2 SYDVKM. This CDR3 has 13 amino acids. Here the CDR3 reads CASSQGGGTEAFF. Complete variable domain (other parts from reference TRBV28 and TRBJ1-1): DVKVTQSSRYLVKRTGEKVFLECVQDMDHENMFWYRQDPGLGLRLIYFSYDVKMKEKGDIPEGYSVSREKKERFSLILESASTNQTSMYLCASSQGGGTEAFFGQGTRLTVV.

The CDR3 loop reads CASSRGGSAYEQYF. The chain links TRBV12-3 or TRBV12-4 to TRBJ2-7; without DNA, the TCRdb call of TRBD2 cannot be checked. The CDR3 has 14 amino acids.

The chain recombines TRBV7-3 with TRBJ2-3; absent DNA, TCRdb's TRBD2 call cannot be checked. The CDR3 is 15 amino acids. Germline assignment: CDR1 SGHTA and CDR2 FQGTGA. CDR3 sequence reads: CASSLTTSSADTQYF.

This sequence joins TRBV29-1 and TRBJ1-2. The CDR3 runs 14 residues. Germline V gene lookup returns CDR1 SQVTM and CDR2 ANQGSEA. Here the CDR3 reads CSVEDQVQGYGYTF.

The chain has TRBV20-1 and TRBJ2-2; the TRBD1 assignment by TCRdb is unverifiable without DNA. Germline loops: CDR1 DFQATT, CDR2 SNEGSKA (reference sequence). CDR3 length: 14 residues. The CDR3 spells CSARPGTPPGELFF.

CDR3 amino acids: CASSLAMGRVSVKLFF. The chain links TRBV12-3 or TRBV12-4 to TRBJ1-4; with no DNA, the TCRdb D assignment of TRBD1 cannot be verified. The CDR3 has 16 residues.

This sequence joins TRBV28 and TRBJ2-7; TCRdb lists TRBD1, though no DNA is available to test this call. CDR1 is MDHEN, CDR2 SYDVKM, per germline. The CDR3 runs to 15 residues. The CDR3 is CASSFSSGIPHEQYF.

The chain joins TRBV5-6 to TRBJ1-2; TCRdb proposes TRBD1, but this gene call is untestable without DNA. Germline V CDR1 and CDR2: SGHDT, YYEEEE. CDR3 length: 16 residues. The CDR3 reads CASSLAGTGGAGGYTF.

The V call is TRBV20-1, the J call TRBJ2-2; checking the TCRdb D call of TRBD2 is not possible without DNA. Germline lookup yields CDR1 DFQATT and CDR2 SNEGSKA (reference sequence). The CDR3 covers 16 residues. CDR3 loop: CSARPRTRSGTGELFF.

The chain carries TRBV4-3 and TRBJ2-1. In germline, CDR1 is LGHNA, CDR2 YSLEER. The CDR3 is 14 residues long. This chain's CDR3 is CASSHPFGVGEQFF.

This rearrangement joins TRBV6-1 to TRBJ2-7; TCRdb picks TRBD1, but there is no DNA to check that call. This CDR3 comprises 14 residues. The germline CDR1 and CDR2 sequences are MNHNS and SASEGT. This CDR3 is CASRMTGGVDEQYF.

The chain combines TRBV7-8 with TRBJ2-4; the TRBD1 assignment by TCRdb is unverifiable without DNA. This CDR3 contains 17 residues. Germline-derived CDR1 and CDR2 are SGHVS and FQNEAQ. The CDR3 protein is CASTPRVRNLAKNIQYF.

V usage is TRBV5-1 and J usage is TRBJ2-1. The CDR3 runs to 17 residues. Germline loops: CDR1 SGHRS, CDR2 YFSETQ. The CDR3 reads CASSLALVEGPYNEQFF. Variable domain in full (rest from reference TRBV5-1 and TRBJ2-1): KAGVTQTPRYLIKTRGQQVTLSCSPISGHRSVSWYQQTPGQGLQFLFEYFSETQRNKGNFPGRFSGRQFSNSRSEMNVSTLELGDSALYLCASSLALVEGPYNEQFFGPGTRLTVL.

The chain recombines TRBV29-1 with TRBJ2-1; TCRdb's assignment of TRBD1 cannot be checked, as there is no DNA. The CDR3 contains 13 residues. Per the germline V gene, CDR1 is SQVTM and CDR2 is ANQGSEA. This CDR3 reads CSVEPGPLFEQFF.